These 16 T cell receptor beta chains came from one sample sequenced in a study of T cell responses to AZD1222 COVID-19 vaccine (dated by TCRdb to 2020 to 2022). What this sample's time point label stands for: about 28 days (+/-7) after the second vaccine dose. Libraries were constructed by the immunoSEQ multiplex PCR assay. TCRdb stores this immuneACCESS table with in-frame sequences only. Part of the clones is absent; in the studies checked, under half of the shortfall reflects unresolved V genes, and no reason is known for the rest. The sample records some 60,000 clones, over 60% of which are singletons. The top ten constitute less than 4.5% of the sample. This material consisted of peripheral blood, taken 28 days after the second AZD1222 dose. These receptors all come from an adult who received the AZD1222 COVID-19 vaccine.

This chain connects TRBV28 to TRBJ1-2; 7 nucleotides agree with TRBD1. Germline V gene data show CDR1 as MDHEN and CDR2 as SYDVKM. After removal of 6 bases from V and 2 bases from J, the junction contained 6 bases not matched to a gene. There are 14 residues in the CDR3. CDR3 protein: CASSRPGGNYGYTF. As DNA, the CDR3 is TGTGCCAGCAGCCGTCCAGGGGGGAACTATGGCTACACCTTC.

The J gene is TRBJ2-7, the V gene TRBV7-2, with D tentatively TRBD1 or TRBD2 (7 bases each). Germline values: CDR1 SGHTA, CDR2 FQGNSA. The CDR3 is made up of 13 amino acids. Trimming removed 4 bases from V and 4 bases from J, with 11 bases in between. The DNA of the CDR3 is TGTGCCAGCAGCTCCAGGGGGGGGTACGAGCAGTACTTC. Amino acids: CASSSRGGYEQYF.

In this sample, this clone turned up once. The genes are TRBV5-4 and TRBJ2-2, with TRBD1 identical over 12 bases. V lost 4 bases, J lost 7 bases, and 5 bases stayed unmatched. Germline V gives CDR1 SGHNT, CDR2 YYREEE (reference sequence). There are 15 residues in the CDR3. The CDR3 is CASSTGQGANGELFF. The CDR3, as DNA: TGTGCCAGCAGCACGGGACAGGGGGCTAACGGGGAGCTGTTTTTT.

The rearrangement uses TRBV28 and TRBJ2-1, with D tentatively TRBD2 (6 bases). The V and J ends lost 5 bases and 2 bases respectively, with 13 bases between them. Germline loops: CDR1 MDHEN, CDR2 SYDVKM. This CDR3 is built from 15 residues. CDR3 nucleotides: TGTGCCAGCAGTGCCCTAGCGAGAGCCTACAATGAGCAGTTCTTC. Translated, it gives CASSALARAYNEQFF.

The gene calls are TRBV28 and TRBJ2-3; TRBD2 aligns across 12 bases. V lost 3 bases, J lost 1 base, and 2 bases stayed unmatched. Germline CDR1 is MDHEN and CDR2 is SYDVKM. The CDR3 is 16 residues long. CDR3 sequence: CASSFLAGGGTDTQYF. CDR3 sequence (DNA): TGTGCCAGCAGTTTCCTAGCGGGGGGGGGCACAGATACGCAGTATTTT.

CDR3 DNA sequence: TGTGCCAGTAGTATACCCCCTGGGGGCTATGGCTACACCTTC. It translates to CASSIPPGGYGYTF. The V gene is TRBV19, the J gene TRBJ1-2, with a weak D call TRBD1 (5 bases). The CDR3 has 14 residues. V was pared by 2 bases and J by 4 bases, with 11 bases between. The germline gives CDR1 LNHDA, CDR2 SQIVND (reference sequence). The variable domain in full, with the rest retrieved from reference TRBV19 and TRBJ1-2, is DGGITQSPKYLFRKEGQNVTLSCEQNLNHDAMYWYRQDPGQGLRLIYYSQIVNDFQKGDIAEGYSVSREKKESFPLTVTSAQKNPTAFYLCASSIPPGGYGYTFGSGTRLTVV.

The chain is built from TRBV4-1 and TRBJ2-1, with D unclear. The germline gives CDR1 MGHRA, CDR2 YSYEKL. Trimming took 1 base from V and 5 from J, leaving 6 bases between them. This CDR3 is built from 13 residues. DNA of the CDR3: TGCGCCAGCAGCCAAGTTGAAAACAATGAGCAGTTCTTC. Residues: CASSQVENNEQFF.

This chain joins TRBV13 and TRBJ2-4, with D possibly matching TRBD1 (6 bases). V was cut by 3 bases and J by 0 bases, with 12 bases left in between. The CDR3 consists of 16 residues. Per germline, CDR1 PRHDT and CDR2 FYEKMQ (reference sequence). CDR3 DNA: TGTGCCAGCAGCTTTAGGACAGAGCTAGCCAAAAACATTCAGTACTTC. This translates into CASSFRTELAKNIQYF.

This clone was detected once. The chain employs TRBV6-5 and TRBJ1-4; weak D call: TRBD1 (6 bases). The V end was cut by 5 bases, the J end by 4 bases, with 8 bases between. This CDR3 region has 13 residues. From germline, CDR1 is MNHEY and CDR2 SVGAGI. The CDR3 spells CASSRTVNEKLFF. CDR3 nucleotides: TGTGCCAGCAGTCGGACAGTTAATGAAAAACTGTTTTTT.

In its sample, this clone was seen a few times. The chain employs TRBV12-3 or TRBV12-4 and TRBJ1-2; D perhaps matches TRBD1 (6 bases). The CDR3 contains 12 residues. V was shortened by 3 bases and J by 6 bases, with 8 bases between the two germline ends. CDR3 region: CASSFQGHGYTF. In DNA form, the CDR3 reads TGTGCCAGCAGTTTCCAGGGGCATGGCTACACCTTC.

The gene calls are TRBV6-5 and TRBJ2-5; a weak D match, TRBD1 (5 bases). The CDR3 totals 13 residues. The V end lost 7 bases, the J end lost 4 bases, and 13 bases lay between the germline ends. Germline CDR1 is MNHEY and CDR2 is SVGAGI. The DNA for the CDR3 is TGTGCCAGCACCTTTTTAAGGGGAGAGACCCAGTACTTC. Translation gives CASTFLRGETQYF.

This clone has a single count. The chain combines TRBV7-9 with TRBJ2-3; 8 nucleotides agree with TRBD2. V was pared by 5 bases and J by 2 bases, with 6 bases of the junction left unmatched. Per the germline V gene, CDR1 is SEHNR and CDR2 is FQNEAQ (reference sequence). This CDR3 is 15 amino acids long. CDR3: CASSLERGNTDTQYF. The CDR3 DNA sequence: TGTGCCAGCAGCCTCGAGCGGGGGAACACAGATACGCAGTATTTT.

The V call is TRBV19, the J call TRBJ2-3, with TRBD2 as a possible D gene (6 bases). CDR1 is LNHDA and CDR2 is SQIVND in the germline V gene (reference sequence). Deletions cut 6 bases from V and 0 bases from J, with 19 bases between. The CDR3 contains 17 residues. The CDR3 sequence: CASSHPRDFLSTDTQYF. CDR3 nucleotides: TGTGCCAGTAGCCACCCTCGGGACTTTCTGAGCACAGATACGCAGTATTTT.

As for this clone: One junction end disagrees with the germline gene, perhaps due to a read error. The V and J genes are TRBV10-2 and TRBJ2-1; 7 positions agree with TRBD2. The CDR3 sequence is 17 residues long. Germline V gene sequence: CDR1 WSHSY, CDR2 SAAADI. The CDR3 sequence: CARSGGVGGFSYNEQFF. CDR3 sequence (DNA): TGCGCCCGCAGTGGGGGGGTAGGAGGCTTCTCCTACAATGAGCAGTTCTTC.

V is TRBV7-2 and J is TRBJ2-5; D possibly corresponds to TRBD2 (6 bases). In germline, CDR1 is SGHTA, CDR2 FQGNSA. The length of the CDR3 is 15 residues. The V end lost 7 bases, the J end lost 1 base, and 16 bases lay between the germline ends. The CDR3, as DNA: TGTGCCAGCAACTTGGCGGGGCGGGGCCAAGAGACCCAGTACTTC. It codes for CASNLAGRGQETQYF.

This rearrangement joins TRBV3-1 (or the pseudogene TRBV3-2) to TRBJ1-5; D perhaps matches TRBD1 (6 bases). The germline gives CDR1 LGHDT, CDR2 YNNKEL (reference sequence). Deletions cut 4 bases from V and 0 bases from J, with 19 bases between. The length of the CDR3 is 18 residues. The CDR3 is CASSPLSDRTYSNQPQHF. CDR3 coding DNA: TGTGCCAGCAGCCCCCTTTCGGACAGAACTTATAGCAATCAGCCCCAGCATTTT.